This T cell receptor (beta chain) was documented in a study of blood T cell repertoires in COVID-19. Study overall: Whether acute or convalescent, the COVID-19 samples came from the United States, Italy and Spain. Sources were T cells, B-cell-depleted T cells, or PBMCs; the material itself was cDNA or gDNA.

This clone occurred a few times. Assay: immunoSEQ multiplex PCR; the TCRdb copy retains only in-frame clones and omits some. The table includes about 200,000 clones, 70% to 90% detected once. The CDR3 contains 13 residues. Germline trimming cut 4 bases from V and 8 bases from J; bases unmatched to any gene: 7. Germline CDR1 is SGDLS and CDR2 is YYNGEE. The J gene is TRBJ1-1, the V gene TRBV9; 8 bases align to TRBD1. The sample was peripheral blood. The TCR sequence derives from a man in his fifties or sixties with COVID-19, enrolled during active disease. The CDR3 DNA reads TGTGCCAGCAGCCCGTTACAGGGGGTAGAAGCTTTCTTT. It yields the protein CASSPLQGVEAFF.